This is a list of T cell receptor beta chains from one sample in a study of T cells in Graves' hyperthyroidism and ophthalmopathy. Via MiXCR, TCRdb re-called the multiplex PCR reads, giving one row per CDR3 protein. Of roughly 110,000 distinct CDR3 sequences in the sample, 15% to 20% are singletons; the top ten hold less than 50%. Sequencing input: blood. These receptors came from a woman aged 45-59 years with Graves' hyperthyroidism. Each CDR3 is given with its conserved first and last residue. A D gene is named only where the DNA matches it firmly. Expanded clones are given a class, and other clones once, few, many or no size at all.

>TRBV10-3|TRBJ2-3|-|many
TGTGCCATCGCCTCACCTAGCACAGATACGCAGTATTTT
CAIASPSTDTQYF
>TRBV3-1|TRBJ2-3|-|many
TGTGCCAGCAGCTCACAGGGTTCCTCAGATACGCAGTATTTT
CASSSQGSSDTQYF
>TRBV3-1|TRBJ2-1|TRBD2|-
TGTGCCAGCAGCCAACAAGCGGGAGCCATGGGGGAGCAGTTCTTC
CASSQQAGAMGEQFF
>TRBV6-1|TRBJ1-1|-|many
TGTGCCAGCAGTCCTCGCCTAGGGGGATACACTGAAGCTTTCTTT
CASSPRLGGYTEAFF
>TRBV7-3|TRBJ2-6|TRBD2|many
TGTGCCAGCAGCTTAGCGGGGGGATCTGGGGCCAACGTCCTGACTTTC
CASSLAGGSGANVLTF
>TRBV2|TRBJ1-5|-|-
TGTGCCAGCGTACTGCGGCCACAGGGCTCCCGGCAGCCCCAGCATTTT
CASVLRPQGSRQPQHF
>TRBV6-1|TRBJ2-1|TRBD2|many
TGTGCCAGCAGTCAAGCGGGGCTAGCGGGGGTTCGGCAGTTCTTC
CASSQAGLAGVRQFF
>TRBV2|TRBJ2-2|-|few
TGTGCCAGCGCCTGGAGACCCGGGGAGCTGTTTTTT
CASAWRPGELFF
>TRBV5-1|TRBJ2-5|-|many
TGCGCCAGCAGTCTTGACACCCCCCTCGGGACCCAGTACTTC
CASSLDTPLGTQYF
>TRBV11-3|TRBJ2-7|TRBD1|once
TGTGCCAGCAGCTCGGGGACAGGTGGAATGAGATCCTACGAGCAGTACTTC
CASSSGTGGMRSYEQYF
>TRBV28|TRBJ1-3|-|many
TGTGCCAGCAGTTTAACCGGACAAGCTTCTGGAAACACCATATATTTT
CASSLTGQASGNTIYF
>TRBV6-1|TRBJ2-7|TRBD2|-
TGTGCCAGCAGTGAACTAGCGGGAGGCTCCTACGAGCAGTACTTC
CASSELAGGSYEQYF
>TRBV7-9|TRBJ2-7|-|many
TGTGCCAGCAGCTTAGTCTCGGGAAAGAGCTACGAGCAGTACTTC
CASSLVSGKSYEQYF
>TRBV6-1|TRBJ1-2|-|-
TGTGCCAGCGAGGGGGGAGGCGTTGGCTACACCTTC
CASEGGGVGYTF
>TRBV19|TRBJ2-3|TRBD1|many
TGTGCCAGTAAGGGACAGGACACAGATACGCAGTATTTT
CASKGQDTDTQYF
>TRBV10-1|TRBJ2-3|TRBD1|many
TGCGCCAGCAGTGAGGGGGGACAGGGTCAAGATACGCAGTATTTT
CASSEGGQGQDTQYF
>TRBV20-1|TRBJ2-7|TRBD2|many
TGCAGTGCTAGGCTATCTAGCGGGTCGTCCTACGAGCAGTACTTC
CSARLSSGSSYEQYF
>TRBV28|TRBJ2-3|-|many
TGTGCCAGCAGTTTTCAGAGAGGAGGCACAGATACGCAGTATTTT
CASSFQRGGTDTQYF
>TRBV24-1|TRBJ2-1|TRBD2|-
TGTGCCACCAGCCCGGGACTAGCGGGAGTAAATGAGCAGTTCTTC
CATSPGLAGVNEQFF
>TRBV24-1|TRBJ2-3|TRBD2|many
TGTGCCACCAGTGATTGGGACGCCTCGGGACTATCAGATACGCAGTATTTT
CATSDWDASGLSDTQYF
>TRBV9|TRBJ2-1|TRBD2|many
TGTGCCAGCAGCGCGTGGGCTAGCGGGAGTGTTGAGCAGTTCTTC
CASSAWASGSVEQFF
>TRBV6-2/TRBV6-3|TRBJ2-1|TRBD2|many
TGTGCCAGCAGAACCCCTCGCGGGAGGGAGCAGTTCTTC
CASRTPRGREQFF
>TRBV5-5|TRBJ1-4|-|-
TGTGCCAGCAGCTTGGTGTCTGGGGGCGTCGAAAAACTGTTTTTT
CASSLVSGGVEKLFF
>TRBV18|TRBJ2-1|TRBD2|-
TGTGCCAGCTCACTCTCGAGCGGGAGCTCCTACAATGAGCAGCTCTTC
CASSLSSGSSYNEQLF
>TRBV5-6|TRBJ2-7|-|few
TGTGCCAGCAGCCCGGCCCCCGGGGCTAGCGACTCCTACGAGCAGTACTTC
CASSPAPGASDSYEQYF
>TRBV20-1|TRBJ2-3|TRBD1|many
TGCAGTGCTGTACCGGGACAGGGACCTTCCCGCACAGATACGCAGTATTTT
CSAVPGQGPSRTDTQYF
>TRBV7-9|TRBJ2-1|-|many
TGTGCCAGCAGCTCCTATCAGTTTTTCGTTGAGCAGTTCTTC
CASSSYQFFVEQFF
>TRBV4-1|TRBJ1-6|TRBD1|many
TGCGCCAGCAGCCAAGGAACTATTCAGGGGGGTAATTCACCCCTCCACTTT
CASSQGTIQGGNSPLHF
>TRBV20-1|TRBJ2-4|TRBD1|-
TGCAGTGCTAGAGGACAGGGGGACATTCAGTACTTC
CSARGQGDIQYF
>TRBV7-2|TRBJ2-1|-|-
TGTGCCAGCAGCTTAGCCCCCCAGGGGCCTTGGGATGAGCAGTTCTTC
CASSLAPQGPWDEQFF